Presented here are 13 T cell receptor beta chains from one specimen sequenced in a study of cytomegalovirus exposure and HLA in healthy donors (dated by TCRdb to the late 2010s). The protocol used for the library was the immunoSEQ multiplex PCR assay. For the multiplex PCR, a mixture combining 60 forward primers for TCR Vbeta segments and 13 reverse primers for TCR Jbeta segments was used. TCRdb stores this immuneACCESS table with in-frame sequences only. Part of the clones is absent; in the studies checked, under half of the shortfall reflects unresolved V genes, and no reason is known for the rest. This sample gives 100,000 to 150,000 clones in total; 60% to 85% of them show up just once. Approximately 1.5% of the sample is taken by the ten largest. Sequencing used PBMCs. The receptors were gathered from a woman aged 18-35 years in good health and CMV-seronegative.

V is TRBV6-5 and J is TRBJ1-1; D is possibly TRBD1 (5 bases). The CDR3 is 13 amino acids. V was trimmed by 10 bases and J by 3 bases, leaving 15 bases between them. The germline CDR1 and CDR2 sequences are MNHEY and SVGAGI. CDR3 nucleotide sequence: TGTGCCACCGGGGCTTGGGGGGACACTGAAGCTTTCTTT. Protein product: CATGAWGDTEAFF.

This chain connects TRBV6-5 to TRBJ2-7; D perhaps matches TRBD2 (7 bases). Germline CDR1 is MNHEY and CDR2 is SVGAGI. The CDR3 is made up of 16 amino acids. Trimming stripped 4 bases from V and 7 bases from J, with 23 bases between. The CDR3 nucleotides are TGTGCCAGCAGTTTCTTTGGGGGGAGGGGGTCTGATGAGCAGTACTTC. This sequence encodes CASSFFGGRGSDEQYF.

CDR3 bases: TGTGCCAGCAGCGTCGGTGGCGGGACCTACGAGCAGTACTTC. Protein product: CASSVGGGTYEQYF. The chain couples TRBV9 to TRBJ2-7, with a tentative D call TRBD2 (6 bases). V shed 2 bases and J shed 2 bases, with 11 bases lying between them. The germline V gene has CDR1 SGDLS and CDR2 YYNGEE. This CDR3 spans 14 amino acids. The full variable domain, completed using reference TRBV9 and TRBJ2-7, is DSGVTQTPKHLITATGQRVTLRCSPRSGDLSVYWYQQSLDQGLQFLIQYYNGEERAKGNILERFSAQQFPDLHSELNLSSLELGDSALYFCASSVGGGTYEQYFGPGTRLTVT.

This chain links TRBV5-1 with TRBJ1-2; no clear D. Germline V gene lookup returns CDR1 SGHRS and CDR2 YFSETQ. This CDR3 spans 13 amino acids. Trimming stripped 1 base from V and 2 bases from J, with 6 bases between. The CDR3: CASSLLQNYGYTF. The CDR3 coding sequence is TGCGCCAGCAGCTTGCTACAGAACTATGGCTACACCTTC. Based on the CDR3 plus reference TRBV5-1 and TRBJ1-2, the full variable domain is KAGVTQTPRYLIKTRGQQVTLSCSPISGHRSVSWYQQTPGQGLQFLFEYFSETQRNKGNFPGRFSGRQFSNSRSEMNVSTLELGDSALYLCASSLLQNYGYTFGSGTRLTVV.

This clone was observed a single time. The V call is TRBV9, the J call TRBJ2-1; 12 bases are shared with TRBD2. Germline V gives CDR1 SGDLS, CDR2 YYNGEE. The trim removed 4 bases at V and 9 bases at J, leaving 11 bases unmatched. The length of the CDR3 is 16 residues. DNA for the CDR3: TGTGCCAGCAGCCCCACCCCGGGACTAGCGGGTGGTGAGCAGTTCTTC. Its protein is CASSPTPGLAGGEQFF.

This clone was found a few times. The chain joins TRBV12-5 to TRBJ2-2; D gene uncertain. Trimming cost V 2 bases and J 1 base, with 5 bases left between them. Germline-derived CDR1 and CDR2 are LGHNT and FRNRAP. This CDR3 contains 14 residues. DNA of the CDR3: TGTGCTAGTGGTTTGCTCGGGAACACCGGGGAGCTGTTTTTT. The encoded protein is CASGLLGNTGELFF.

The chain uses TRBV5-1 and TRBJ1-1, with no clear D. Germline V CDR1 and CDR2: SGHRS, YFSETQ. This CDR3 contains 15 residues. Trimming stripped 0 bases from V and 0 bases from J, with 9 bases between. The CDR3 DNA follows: TGCGCCAGCAGCTTGGAAGAGGGCTTGAACACTGAAGCTTTCTTT. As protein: CASSLEEGLNTEAFF.

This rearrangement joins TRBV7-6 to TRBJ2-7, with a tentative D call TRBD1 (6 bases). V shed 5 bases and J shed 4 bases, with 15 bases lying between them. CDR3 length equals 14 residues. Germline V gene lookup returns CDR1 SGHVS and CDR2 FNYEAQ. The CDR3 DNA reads TGTGCCAGCAGCGGCCGGGACAACTATTACGAGCAGTACTTC. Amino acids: CASSGRDNYYEQYF.

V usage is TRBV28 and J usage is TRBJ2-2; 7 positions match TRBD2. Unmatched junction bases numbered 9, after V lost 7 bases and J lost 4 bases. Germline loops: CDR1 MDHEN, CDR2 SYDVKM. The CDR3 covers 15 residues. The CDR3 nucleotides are TGTGCCAGCAACATCCTAGCGGACACCACCGGGGAGCTGTTTTTT. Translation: CASNILADTTGELFF.

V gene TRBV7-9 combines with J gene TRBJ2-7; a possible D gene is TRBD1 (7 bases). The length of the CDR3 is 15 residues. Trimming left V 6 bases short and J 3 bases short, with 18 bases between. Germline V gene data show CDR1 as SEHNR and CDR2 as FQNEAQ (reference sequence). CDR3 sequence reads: CASSPGAGQIYEQYF. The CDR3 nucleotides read TGTGCCAGCAGTCCCGGCGCGGGACAGATCTACGAGCAGTACTTC.

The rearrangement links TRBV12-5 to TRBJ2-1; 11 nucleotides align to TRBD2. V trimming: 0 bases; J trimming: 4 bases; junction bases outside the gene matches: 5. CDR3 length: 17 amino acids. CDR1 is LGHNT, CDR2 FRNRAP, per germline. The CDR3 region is CASGLVQLAGEYNEQFF. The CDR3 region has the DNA TGTGCTAGTGGTTTGGTACAACTAGCGGGAGAGTACAATGAGCAGTTCTTC.

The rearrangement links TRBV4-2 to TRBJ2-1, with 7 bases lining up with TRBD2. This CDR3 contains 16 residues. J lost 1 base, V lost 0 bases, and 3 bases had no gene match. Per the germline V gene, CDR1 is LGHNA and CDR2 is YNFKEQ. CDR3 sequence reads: CASSQDLLASYNEQFF. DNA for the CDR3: TGTGCCAGCAGCCAAGATCTACTAGCGTCCTACAATGAGCAGTTCTTC.

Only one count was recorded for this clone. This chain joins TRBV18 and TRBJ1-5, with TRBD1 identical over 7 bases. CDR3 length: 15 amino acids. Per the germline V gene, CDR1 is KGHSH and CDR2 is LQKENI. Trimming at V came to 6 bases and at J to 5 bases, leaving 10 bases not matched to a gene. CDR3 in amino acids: CASSQLPGQHQPQHF. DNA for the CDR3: TGTGCCAGCTCGCAACTACCGGGACAGCATCAGCCCCAGCATTTT.